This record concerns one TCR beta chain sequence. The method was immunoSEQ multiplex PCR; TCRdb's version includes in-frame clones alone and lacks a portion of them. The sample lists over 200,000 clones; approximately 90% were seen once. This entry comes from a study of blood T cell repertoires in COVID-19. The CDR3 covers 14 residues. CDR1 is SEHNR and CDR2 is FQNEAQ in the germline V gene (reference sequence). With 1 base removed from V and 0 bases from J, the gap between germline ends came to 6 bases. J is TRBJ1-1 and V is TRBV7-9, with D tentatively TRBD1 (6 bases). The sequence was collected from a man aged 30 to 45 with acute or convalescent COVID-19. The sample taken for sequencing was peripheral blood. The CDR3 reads CASSLDRVNTEAFF. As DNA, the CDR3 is TGTGCCAGCAGCTTAGACAGGGTGAACACTGAAGCTTTCTTT.